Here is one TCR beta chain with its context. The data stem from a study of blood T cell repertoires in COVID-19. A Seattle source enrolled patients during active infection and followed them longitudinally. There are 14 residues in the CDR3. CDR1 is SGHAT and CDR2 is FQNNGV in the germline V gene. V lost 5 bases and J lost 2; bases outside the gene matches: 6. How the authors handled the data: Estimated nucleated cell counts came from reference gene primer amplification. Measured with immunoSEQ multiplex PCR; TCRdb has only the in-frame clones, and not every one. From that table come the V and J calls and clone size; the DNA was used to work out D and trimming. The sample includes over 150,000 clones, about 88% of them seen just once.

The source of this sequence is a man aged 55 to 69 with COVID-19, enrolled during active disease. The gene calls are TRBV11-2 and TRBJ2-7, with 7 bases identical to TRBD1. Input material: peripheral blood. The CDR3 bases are TGTGCCAGCAGCCTGGACAGGCGGGCCTACGAGCAGTACTTC. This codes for CASSLDRRAYEQYF.